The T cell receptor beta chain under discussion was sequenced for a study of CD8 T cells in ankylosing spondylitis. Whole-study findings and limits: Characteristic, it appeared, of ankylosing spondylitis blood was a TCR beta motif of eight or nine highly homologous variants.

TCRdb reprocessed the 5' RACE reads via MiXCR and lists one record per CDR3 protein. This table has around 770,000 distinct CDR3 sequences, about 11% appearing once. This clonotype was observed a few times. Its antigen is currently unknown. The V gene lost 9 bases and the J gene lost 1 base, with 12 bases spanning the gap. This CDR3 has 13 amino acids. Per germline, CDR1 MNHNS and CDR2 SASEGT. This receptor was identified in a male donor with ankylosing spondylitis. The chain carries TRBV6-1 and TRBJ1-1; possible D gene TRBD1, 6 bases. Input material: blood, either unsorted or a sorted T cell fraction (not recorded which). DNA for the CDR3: TGTGCCAGTGGAGGGGGTGGGAACACTGAAGCTTTCTTT. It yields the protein CASGGGGNTEAFF.